The 17 T cell receptor beta chains listed next were all sequenced from one sample in a study of CD8+CD57+ T cells in acquired aplastic anemia. Profiling of TCR beta VDJ combinations and CDR3 sequences used genomic DNA as template. One entry per CDR3 protein, called by TCRdb with MiXCR from the reads. The sample yields around 250,000 distinct CDR3 sequences, around 82% seen once. The sequenced patients had an expansion of CD8+CD57+ cells seen by flow cytometry. Material: sorted CD4+, CD8+, or CD8+CD57+ T cells (not recorded which) from PBMCs. These TCRs come from a human donor with aplastic anemia.

The chain joins TRBV5-1 to TRBJ2-7; TRBD2 is a possible D gene (6 bases). The germline V gene encodes CDR1 SGHRS and CDR2 YFSETQ. Trimming removed 4 bases at V and 3 bases at J, with 11 bases between. The CDR3 spans 13 residues. The CDR3 loop reads CASSPLADYEQYF. CDR3 nucleotide sequence: TGCGCCAGCAGCCCCTTAGCGGACTACGAGCAGTACTTC.

V is TRBV5-1 and J is TRBJ1-1; D is unresolved. Germline lookup yields CDR1 SGHRS and CDR2 YFSETQ. CDR3 length: 14 residues. Trimming cost V 0 bases and J 0 bases, with 6 bases left between them. CDR3 DNA: TGCGCCAGCAGCTTGGGGGCCCTGAACACTGAAGCTTTCTTT. Protein sequence: CASSLGALNTEAFF.

As DNA, the CDR3 is TGCGCCAGCAGCTTTGTCTCCGATAATCAGTATTTT. Its protein product is CASSFVSDNQYF. The rearrangement links TRBV5-1 to TRBJ2-3; D gene uncertain. CDR1 is SGHRS, CDR2 YFSETQ, per germline. V shed 2 bases and J shed 12 bases, with 13 bases lying between them. CDR3 size: 12 residues.

Points on this clonotype: At one end, the junction sequence differs from germline, possibly due to a read error. This chain joins TRBV5-6 and TRBJ2-5; a possible D gene is TRBD2 (5 bases). The CDR3 covers 14 residues. CDR1 and CDR2 from the germline V gene are SGHDT and YYEEEE. As DNA, the CDR3 is TGTGCCACCAGCTGGGAGAGGGAGCAAGAGACCCAGTACTTC. It encodes CATSWEREQETQYF.

On this clonotype: Since the CDR3 does not end with the conserved phenylalanine or tryptophan, this likely comes from a read error. The limits of the CDR3 on the DNA are not certain, so only TCRdb's listed CDR3 is given. The J gene is TRBJ2-3, the V gene TRBV7-3; no DNA check was done on the table's D call, TRBD1. Germline V CDR1 and CDR2: SGHTA, FQGTGA. 13 amino acids form the CDR3, both terminal residues included. CDR3 region: CASSAEGTWGETQ.

For this clonotype: Likely a read error: the CDR3 ends without its conserved phenylalanine or tryptophan. The limits of the CDR3 on the DNA are not certain, so only TCRdb's listed CDR3 is given. The rearrangement links TRBV19 to TRBJ1-4. CDR1 is LNHDA and CDR2 is SQIVND in the germline V gene (reference sequence). 15 amino acids form the CDR3, both terminal residues included. The CDR3 spells CASSIDLATNEKLSP.

This rearrangement joins TRBV9 to TRBJ1-6; D call uncertain. Germline CDR1 and CDR2: SGDLS and YYNGEE. The CDR3 has 14 residues. The V end lost 0 bases, the J end lost 19 bases, and 20 bases lay between the germline ends. The chain's CDR3 is CASSVGSDNQPFHF. The CDR3 DNA sequence: TGTGCCAGCAGCGTAGGGTCAGATAATCAGCCTTTTCACTTT.

The CDR3: CASSFPGGGDTQSYEQYV. In DNA form, the CDR3 reads TGTGCCAGCAGCTTTCCTGGAGGCGGCGATACGCAGTCCTACGAGCAGTACGTC. The V gene is TRBV7-2, the J gene TRBJ2-7; possible D gene TRBD2, 5 bases. Germline CDR1 reads SGHTA; CDR2 reads FQGNSA. The CDR3 sequence is 18 residues long. Trimming removed 3 bases at V and 1 base at J, with 22 bases between.

The chain uses TRBV30 and TRBJ2-7; D possibly corresponds to TRBD2 (5 bases). Germline V gene sequence: CDR1 GTSNPN, CDR2 SVGIG (reference sequence). CDR3 size: 13 residues. Trimming took off 3 bases at V and 7 bases at J, with 16 bases between the two ends. CDR3 in amino acids: CAWRRGSGCEQYV. Written as DNA, the CDR3 is TGTGCCTGGAGGAGAGGATCGGGGTGTGAGCAGTACGTC.

This clonotype was seen many times. The DNA for the CDR3 is TGTGCCAGCGGAGGAGCTGGGAACACCGGGGAGCTGTTTTTT. Residues: CASGGAGNTGELFF. The rearrangement links TRBV9 to TRBJ2-2; D is possibly TRBD2 (5 bases). This CDR3 contains 14 residues. V gave up 7 bases and J gave up 1 base, with 11 bases separating them. CDR1 and CDR2 from the germline V gene are SGDLS and YYNGEE. The variable domain in full, completed from reference TRBV9 and TRBJ2-2, reads DSGVTQTPKHLITATGQRVTLRCSPRSGDLSVYWYQQSLDQGLQFLIQYYNGEERAKGNILERFSAQQFPDLHSELNLSSLELGDSALYFCASGGAGNTGELFFGEGSRLTVL.

In the case of this clonotype: The missing conserved phenylalanine or tryptophan at the end of this CDR3 makes a read error likely. The limits of the CDR3 on the DNA are not certain, so only TCRdb's listed CDR3 is given. V and J are TRBV7-8 and TRBJ2-3; the table's TRBD1 call for D was not verified on the DNA. Germline V gene sequence: CDR1 SGHVS, CDR2 FQNEAQ. The CDR3 length equals 13 residues, ends included. The CDR3 reads CASSQPVAGTGQI.

V usage is TRBV9 and J usage is TRBJ2-3; no clear D. V shed 0 bases and J shed 14 bases, with 22 bases lying between them. The CDR3 contains 15 residues. Germline CDR1 and CDR2: SGDLS and YYNGEE. DNA for the CDR3: TGTGCCAGCAGCGTAGGAGTATTCTCCAATGAGCAGTGGTATTTT. Protein: CASSVGVFSNEQWYF.

Note on this clonotype: Likely a read error: the CDR3 ends without its conserved phenylalanine or tryptophan. This rearrangement joins TRBV7-2 to TRBJ2-4, with D possibly matching TRBD1 (6 bases). CDR3 length equals 12 residues. The V end was cut by 8 bases, the J end by 13 bases, with 18 bases between. The V gene's germline CDR1 is SGHTA and CDR2 FQGNSA. CDR3 protein: CASGVAGGLQYL. The CDR3, as DNA: TGTGCCAGCGGAGTAGCTGGGGGCCTCCAGTACCTC.

Comments on this clonotype: One junction end does not reproduce the germline sequence, and a read error may be involved. The CDR3 region is CASILGEDTEAFF. For the CDR3, the DNA is TGTGCCAGCATCTTGGGGGAGGACACTGAAGCTTTCTTT. The rearrangement uses TRBV5-5 and TRBJ1-1; perhaps TRBD1 as D (5 bases). Germline V CDR1 and CDR2: SGHKS, YYEKEE (reference sequence). The CDR3 is 13 residues long. The full variable domain, in which reference TRBV5-5 and TRBJ1-1 provide the parts outside the CDR3, is DAGVTQSPTHLIKTRGQQVTLRCSPISGHKSVSWYQQVLGQGPQFIFQYYEKEERGRGNFPDRFSARQFPNYSSELNVNALLLGDSALYLCASILGEDTEAFFGQGTRLTVV.

The gene calls are TRBV9 and TRBJ2-3; 11 bases match TRBD1. J was trimmed by 10 bases and V by 3 bases; bases with no gene match: 10. CDR3 size: 15 residues. Germline V lookup: CDR1 SGDLS, CDR2 YYNGEE. The CDR3, as DNA: TGTGCCAGCAGCGGGACAGGGGGCAACTCACCCCCGCAGTATTTT. This gives the protein CASSGTGGNSPPQYF.

In regard to this clonotype: Since no conserved phenylalanine or tryptophan closes the CDR3, a read error is the likely cause. V is TRBV7-3 and J is TRBJ2-7, with 8 positions matching TRBD1. This CDR3 has 12 residues. Germline V gives CDR1 SGHTA, CDR2 FQGTGA. V lost 5 bases to trimming and J lost 10 bases; unmatched junction nucleotides: 7. CDR3 sequence: CASSPTGQAQYA. CDR3 in DNA: TGTGCCAGCAGCCCAACGGGACAGGCTCAGTACGCC.

About this clonotype itself: At one of its ends the junction is not consistent with the germline gene, which may arise from a read error. This chain links TRBV7-8 with TRBJ1-5; D unclear. The DNA end lines up better with TRBJ2-3; the J call may be wrong. Germline CDR1 is SGHVS and CDR2 is FQNEAQ. The CDR3 spans 14 residues. As DNA, the CDR3 is TGTGCCGGCAGTGAATCGTGTAGCCCCGAGCCGCAGTATTTT. The encoded protein is CAGSESCSPEPQYF.